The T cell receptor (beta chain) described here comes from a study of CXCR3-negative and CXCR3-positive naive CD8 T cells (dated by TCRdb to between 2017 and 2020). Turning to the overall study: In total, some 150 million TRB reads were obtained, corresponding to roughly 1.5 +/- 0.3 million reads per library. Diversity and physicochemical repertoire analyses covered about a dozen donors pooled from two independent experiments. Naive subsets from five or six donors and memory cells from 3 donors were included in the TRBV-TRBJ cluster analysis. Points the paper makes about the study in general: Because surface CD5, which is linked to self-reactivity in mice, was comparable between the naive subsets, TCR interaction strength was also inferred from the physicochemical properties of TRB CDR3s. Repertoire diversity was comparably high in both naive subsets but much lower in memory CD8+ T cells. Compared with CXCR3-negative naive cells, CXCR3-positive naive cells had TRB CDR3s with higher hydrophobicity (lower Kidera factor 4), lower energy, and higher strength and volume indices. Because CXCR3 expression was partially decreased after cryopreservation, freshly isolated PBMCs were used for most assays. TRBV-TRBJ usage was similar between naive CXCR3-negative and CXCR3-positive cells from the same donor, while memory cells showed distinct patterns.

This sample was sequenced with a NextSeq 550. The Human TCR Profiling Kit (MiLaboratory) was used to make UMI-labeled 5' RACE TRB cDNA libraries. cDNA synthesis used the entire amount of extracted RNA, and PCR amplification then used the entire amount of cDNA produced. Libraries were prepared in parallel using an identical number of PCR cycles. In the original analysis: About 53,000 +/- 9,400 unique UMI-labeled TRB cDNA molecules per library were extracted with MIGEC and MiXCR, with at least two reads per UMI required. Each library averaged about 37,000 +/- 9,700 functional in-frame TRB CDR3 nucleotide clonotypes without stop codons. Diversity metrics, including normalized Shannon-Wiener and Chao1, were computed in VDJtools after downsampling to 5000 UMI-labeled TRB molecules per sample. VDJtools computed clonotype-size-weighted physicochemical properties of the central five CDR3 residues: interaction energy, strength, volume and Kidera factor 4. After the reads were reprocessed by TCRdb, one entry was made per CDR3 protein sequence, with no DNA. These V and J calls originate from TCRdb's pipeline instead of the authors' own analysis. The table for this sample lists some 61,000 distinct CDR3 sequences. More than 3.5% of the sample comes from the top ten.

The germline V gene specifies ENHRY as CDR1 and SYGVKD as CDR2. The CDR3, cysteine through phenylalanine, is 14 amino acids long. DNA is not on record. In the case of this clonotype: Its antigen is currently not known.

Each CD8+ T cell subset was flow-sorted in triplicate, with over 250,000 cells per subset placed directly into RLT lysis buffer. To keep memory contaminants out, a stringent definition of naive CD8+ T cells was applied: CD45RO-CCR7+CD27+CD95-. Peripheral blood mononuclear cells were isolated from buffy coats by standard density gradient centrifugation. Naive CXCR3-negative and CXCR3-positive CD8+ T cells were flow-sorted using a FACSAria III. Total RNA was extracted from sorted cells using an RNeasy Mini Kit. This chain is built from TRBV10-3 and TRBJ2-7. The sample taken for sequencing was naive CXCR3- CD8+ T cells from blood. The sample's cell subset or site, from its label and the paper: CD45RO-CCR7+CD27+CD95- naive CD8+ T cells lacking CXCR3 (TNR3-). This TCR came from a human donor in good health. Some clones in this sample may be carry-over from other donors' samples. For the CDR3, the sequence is CAISTEREPYEQYF.